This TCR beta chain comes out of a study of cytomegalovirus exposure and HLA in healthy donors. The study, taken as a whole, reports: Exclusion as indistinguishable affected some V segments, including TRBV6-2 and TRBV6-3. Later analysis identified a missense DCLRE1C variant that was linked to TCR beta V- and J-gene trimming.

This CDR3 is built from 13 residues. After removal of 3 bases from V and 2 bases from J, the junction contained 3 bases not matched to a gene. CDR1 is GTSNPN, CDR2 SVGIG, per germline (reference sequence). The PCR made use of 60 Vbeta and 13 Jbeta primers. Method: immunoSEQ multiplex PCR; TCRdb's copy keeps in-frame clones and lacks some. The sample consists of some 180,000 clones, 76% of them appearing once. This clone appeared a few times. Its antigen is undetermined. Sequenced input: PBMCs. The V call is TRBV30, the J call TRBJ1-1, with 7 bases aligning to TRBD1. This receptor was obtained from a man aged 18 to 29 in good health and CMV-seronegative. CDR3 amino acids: CAWRGTANTEAFF. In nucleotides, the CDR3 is TGTGCCTGGAGAGGGACAGCCAACACTGAAGCTTTCTTT.